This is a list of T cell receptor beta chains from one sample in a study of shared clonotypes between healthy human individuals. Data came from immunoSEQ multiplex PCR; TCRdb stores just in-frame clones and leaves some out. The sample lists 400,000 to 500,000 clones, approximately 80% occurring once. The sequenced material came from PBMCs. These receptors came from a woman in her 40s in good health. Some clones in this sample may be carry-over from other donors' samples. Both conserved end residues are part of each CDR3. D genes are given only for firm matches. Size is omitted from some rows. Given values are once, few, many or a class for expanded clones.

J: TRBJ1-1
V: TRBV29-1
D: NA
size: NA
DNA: TGCAGCATTAACTGGGGGGGGGCCACTGAAGCTTTCTTT
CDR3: CSINWGGATEAFF

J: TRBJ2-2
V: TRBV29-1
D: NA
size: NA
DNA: TGCAGCGTTGTCAGGGGGGGTGGCGGGGAGCTGTTTTTT
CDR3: CSVVRGGGGELFF

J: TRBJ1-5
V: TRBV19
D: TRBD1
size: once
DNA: TGTGCCAGTAGCACGACAGGGGGAGATCAGCCCCAGCATTTT
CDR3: CASSTTGGDQPQHF

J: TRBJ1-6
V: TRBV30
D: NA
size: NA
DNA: TGTGCCTGGAGCCAGATCAGGGGTGGTGATTCACCCCTCCACTTT
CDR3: CAWSQIRGGDSPLHF

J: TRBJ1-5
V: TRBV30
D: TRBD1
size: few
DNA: TGTGCCTGGAGTGAAGGACAGGGCAAGAATCAGCCCCAGCATTTT
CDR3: CAWSEGQGKNQPQHF

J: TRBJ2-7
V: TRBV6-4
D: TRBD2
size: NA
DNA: TGTGCCAGCAGTGTTAGTAGCGGGAGAGGCCCCTACGAGCAGTACTTC
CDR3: CASSVSSGRGPYEQYF

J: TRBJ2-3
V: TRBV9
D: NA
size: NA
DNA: TGTGCCAGCAGCGTAGCTCCAGATACGCAGTATTTT
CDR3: CASSVAPDTQYF

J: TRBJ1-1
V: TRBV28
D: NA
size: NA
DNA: TGTGCCAGCGGCCTGGGGGGGTTGGACACTGAAGCTTTCTTT
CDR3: CASGLGGLDTEAFF

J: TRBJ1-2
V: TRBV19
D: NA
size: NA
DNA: TGTGCCAGTAGTCCATCCGCCGGGGAGGGGCAGGTCTATGGCTACACCTTC
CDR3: CASSPSAGEGQVYGYTF

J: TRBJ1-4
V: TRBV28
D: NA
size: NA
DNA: TGTGCCAGCAGTTTAGCGGGGTTATTGGAAAAACTGTTTTTT
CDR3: CASSLAGLLEKLFF